What follows are 23 T cell receptor beta chains derived from one specimen sequenced in a study of blood T cell repertoires in COVID-19. Data came from immunoSEQ multiplex PCR; TCRdb stores just in-frame clones and leaves some out. The sample carries some 200,000 clones, roughly 85% recorded once. The sample was peripheral blood. The receptors derive from a man between 45 and 60 years old who had recovered from COVID-19.

V usage is TRBV11-2 and J usage is TRBJ1-2, with TRBD1 matching over 10 bases. The CDR3 loop spans 15 amino acids. Trimming cost V 1 base and J 8 bases; bases outside gene matches: 7. Germline-derived CDR1 and CDR2 are SGHAT and FQNNGV. CDR3 loop: CASSLVKTGGGGYTF. In DNA form, the CDR3 reads TGTGCCAGCAGCTTAGTTAAGACAGGGGGCGGGGGCTACACCTTC. Together with reference TRBV11-2 and TRBJ1-2, the CDR3 gives the full variable domain: EAGVAQSPRYKIIEKRQSVAFWCNPISGHATLYWYQQILGQGPKLLIQFQNNGVVDDSQLPKDRFSAERLKGVDSTLKIQPAKLEDSAVYLCASSLVKTGGGGYTFGSGTRLTVV.

Notes on this clone: Other DNA sequences in the same sample also yield this CDR3. This sequence joins TRBV24-1 and TRBJ2-1, with a possible D match to TRBD1 (5 bases). Trimming cost V 1 base and J 3 bases, with 12 bases left between them. This CDR3 is 16 amino acids long. Germline lookup yields CDR1 KGHDR and CDR2 SFDVKD. The CDR3, as DNA: TGTGCCACCAGTGATTTAGGCGCAGGGAACTACAATGAGCAGTTCTTC. Translated, it gives CATSDLGAGNYNEQFF.

This sequence joins TRBV2 and TRBJ2-5; 9 nucleotides match TRBD2. V gave up 4 bases and J gave up 4 bases; unmatched junction bases: 4. Germline assignment: CDR1 SNHLY and CDR2 FYNNEI. The CDR3 totals 14 residues. The CDR3 loop is CASSVPGLAETQYF. The CDR3 nucleotides are TGTGCCAGCAGTGTCCCGGGACTAGCAGAGACCCAGTACTTC. Full variable domain (rest looked up from reference TRBV2 and TRBJ2-5): EPEVTQTPSHQVTQMGQEVILRCVPISNHLYFYWYRQILGQKVEFLVSFYNNEISEKSEIFDDQFSVERPDGSNFTLKIRSTKLEDSAMYFCASSVPGLAETQYFGPGTRLLVL.

The chain is built from TRBV4-1 and TRBJ2-2; TRBD1 is a possible D gene (6 bases). The CDR3 contains 16 residues. V was clipped by 1 base and J by 1 base, with 10 bases between them. Germline values: CDR1 MGHRA, CDR2 YSYEKL. The CDR3 DNA is TGCGCCAGCAGCCAAGTGACAGGTTGGAACACCGGGGAGCTGTTTTTT. The encoded protein is CASSQVTGWNTGELFF.

The CDR3 spells CASSLGARQGYYEQYF. The CDR3, as DNA: TGTGCCAGCAGTTTAGGGGCCCGGCAGGGGTACTACGAGCAGTACTTC. The chain combines TRBV28 with TRBJ2-7, with a possible D match to TRBD1 (6 bases). The V end lost 2 bases, the J end lost 3 bases, and 17 bases lay between the germline ends. The CDR3 consists of 16 residues. CDR1 MDHEN and CDR2 SYDVKM come from the germline V gene.

This chain links TRBV30 with TRBJ2-1; TRBD1 might be the D (6 bases). CDR1 and CDR2 (germline): GTSNPN, SVGIG (reference sequence). The CDR3 contains 14 residues. Trimming left V 8 bases short and J 7 bases short, with 21 bases between. CDR3 protein: CALDGRGTRNEQFF. CDR3 DNA sequence: TGTGCCCTGGATGGCAGGGGCACGAGGAATGAGCAGTTCTTC.

This chain connects TRBV7-9 to TRBJ2-1; TRBD2 agrees at 8 bases. After removal of 7 bases from V and 5 bases from J, the junction contained 4 bases not matched to a gene. This CDR3 contains 13 residues. Per the germline V gene, CDR1 is SEHNR and CDR2 is FQNEAQ (reference sequence). CDR3 DNA sequence: TGTGCCAGCATTAGCGGGAAGAACAATGAGCAGTTCTTC. Encoded protein: CASISGKNNEQFF. Supplemented by reference TRBV7-9 and TRBJ2-1, the full variable domain reads DTGVSQNPRHKITKRGQNVTFRCDPISEHNRLYWYRQTLGQGPEFLTYFQNEAQLEKSRLLSDRFSAERPKGSFSTLEIQRTEQGDSAMYLCASISGKNNEQFFGPGTRLTVL.

This rearrangement joins TRBV2 to TRBJ2-7; 8 bases agree with TRBD1. CDR1 and CDR2 (germline): SNHLY, FYNNEI. This CDR3 has 15 amino acids. V was clipped by 4 bases and J by 2 bases; unmatched bases: 7. The CDR3 sequence: CASSGRAGGAYEQYF. CDR3 coding DNA: TGTGCCAGCAGTGGAAGGGCAGGGGGCGCCTACGAGCAGTACTTC.

The chain combines TRBV19 with TRBJ2-7; 7 bases are a match to TRBD1. V trimming: 10 bases; J trimming: 6 bases; junction bases outside the gene matches: 6. The CDR3 contains 11 residues. Per germline, CDR1 LNHDA and CDR2 SQIVND (reference sequence). The CDR3 reads CATRDSVEQYF. CDR3 nucleotide sequence: TGTGCCACCCGGGACAGCGTCGAGCAGTACTTC.

The CDR3 is CASSTGFNQPQHF. CDR3 coding DNA: TGTGCCAGTAGCACAGGGTTCAATCAGCCCCAGCATTTT. The chain couples TRBV19 to TRBJ1-5, with D possibly matching TRBD1 (6 bases). The ends were cut back, 6 bases at V and 3 bases at J, with 9 bases in the middle. The CDR3 has 13 amino acids. Germline V gene sequence: CDR1 LNHDA, CDR2 SQIVND (reference sequence).

CDR3 DNA sequence: TGTGCCAGCAGGGGACTAGCGGGAGGGCGTCCCTACGAGCAGTACTTC. Amino acid sequence: CASRGLAGGRPYEQYF. The V gene is TRBV7-2, the J gene TRBJ2-7, with 16 bases that match TRBD2. Germline V gene lookup returns CDR1 SGHTA and CDR2 FQGNSA. The CDR3 runs 16 residues. With V trimmed by 6 bases and J by 2 bases, 4 bases remained unmatched.

This sequence joins TRBV28 and TRBJ2-7; the match to TRBD1 covers 9 bases. There are 15 residues in the CDR3. Germline lookup yields CDR1 MDHEN and CDR2 SYDVKM. The V and J ends lost 6 bases and 4 bases, in that order; junction bases with no gene match: 10. CDR3 bases: TGTGCCAGCAGACAACAGGGGGCCGGACTGTACGAGCAGTACTTC. This sequence encodes CASRQQGAGLYEQYF. The whole variable domain, remainder taken from reference TRBV28 and TRBJ2-7, is DVKVTQSSRYLVKRTGEKVFLECVQDMDHENMFWYRQDPGLGLRLIYFSYDVKMKEKGDIPEGYSVSREKKERFSLILESASTNQTSMYLCASRQQGAGLYEQYFGPGTRLTVT.

The rearrangement links TRBV19 to TRBJ2-5; 13 bases map to TRBD2. The CDR3 contains 17 residues. Germline V gene lookup returns CDR1 LNHDA and CDR2 SQIVND (reference sequence). V shed 4 bases, J shed 2 bases, and the junction held 7 bases outside the gene matches. The CDR3 nucleotides read TGTGCCAGTAGTACCCCTTCGGGACTAGCGGGGCAAGAGACCCAGTACTTC. Encoded protein: CASSTPSGLAGQETQYF.

The gene calls are TRBV6-5 and TRBJ2-1; 7 bases map to TRBD1. The CDR3 sequence is 14 residues long. J gave up 4 bases and V 7 bases, and 7 bases lay outside the gene matches. Germline V gives CDR1 MNHEY, CDR2 SVGAGI. The CDR3 loop reads CASTPGTAYNEQFF. The CDR3 DNA is TGTGCCAGCACCCCCGGGACAGCATACAATGAGCAGTTCTTC.

The V call is TRBV15, the J call TRBJ1-2, with D uncertain. This CDR3 spans 14 amino acids. V lost 0 bases and J 5 bases, leaving 10 bases between the germline ends. Germline V CDR1 and CDR2: LNHNV, YYDKDF (reference sequence). The CDR3, as DNA: TGTGCCACCAGCAGAGATACAGCGGGGTATGGCTACACCTTC. This sequence encodes CATSRDTAGYGYTF.

The V gene is TRBV10-2, the J gene TRBJ1-5, with D unresolved. V lost 6 bases to trimming and J lost 2 bases, with 14 bases between them. Germline CDR1 is WSHSY and CDR2 is SAAADI. The CDR3 extends over 15 amino acids. The CDR3 bases are TGCGCCAGCAGAGAAGACGGGCGGGGCAATCAGCCCCAGCATTTT. Amino acids: CASREDGRGNQPQHF.

This chain connects TRBV9 to TRBJ2-1; D is unclear. CDR1 and CDR2 (germline): SGDLS, YYNGEE. This CDR3 is 12 amino acids long. The V and J ends lost 3 bases and 9 bases respectively, with 10 bases between them. The DNA for the CDR3 is TGTGCCAGCAGCGATACCCTACTTGAGCAGTTCTTC. Its protein product is CASSDTLLEQFF.

The genes are TRBV27 and TRBJ2-3, with D tentatively TRBD2 (6 bases). The V gene lost 3 bases and the J gene lost 7 bases, with 11 bases spanning the gap. Germline V gene data show CDR1 as MNHEY and CDR2 as SMNVEV (reference sequence). The CDR3 length is 13 residues. The CDR3 region is CASSFGGTYTQYF. The CDR3 DNA sequence: TGTGCCAGCAGTTTTGGAGGGACGTATACGCAGTATTTT.

V and J are TRBV6-4 and TRBJ1-5, with 7 bases matching TRBD1. Germline V gene lookup returns CDR1 MRHNA and CDR2 SNTAGT. Losses at the gene ends were 0 bases for V and 6 bases for J; bases not matched to a gene: 11. This CDR3 is 17 amino acids long. The CDR3 is CASSDSIGGEGGQPQHF. The CDR3 coding sequence is TGTGCCAGCAGTGACTCTATAGGGGGCGAGGGAGGTCAGCCCCAGCATTTT.

This clone occurred once. This chain connects TRBV7-9 to TRBJ1-4, with D maybe TRBD1 (5 bases). The CDR3 loop spans 14 amino acids. Between the trimmed V and J ends, which lost 4 bases and 10 bases, there was a span of 16 bases. In germline, CDR1 is SEHNR, CDR2 FQNEAQ (reference sequence). Here the CDR3 reads CASSYGDSGVKLFF. The CDR3 DNA reads as TGTGCCAGCAGCTACGGGGACTCGGGGGTAAAACTGTTTTTT.

The V call is TRBV28, the J call TRBJ1-5; D unclear. This CDR3 contains 17 residues. CDR1 MDHEN and CDR2 SYDVKM come from the germline V gene. V dropped 7 bases and J dropped 3 bases, with 22 bases sitting between them. The CDR3 DNA follows: TGTGCCAGCACCGCAGGAGGCGATTTAGGCTACAATCAGCCCCAGCATTTT. Encoded protein: CASTAGGDLGYNQPQHF.

The V call is TRBV5-1, the J call TRBJ2-5; 8 nucleotides match TRBD2. Germline-derived CDR1 and CDR2 are SGHRS and YFSETQ. With 0 bases clipped from V and 5 bases from J, the junction kept 12 bases outside the gene matches. The CDR3 loop spans 17 amino acids. In DNA form, the CDR3 reads TGCGCCAGCAGCTTGGGGGGACTAGGGGATATTGCGGAGACCCAGTACTTC. Amino acid sequence: CASSLGGLGDIAETQYF.

The V gene is TRBV7-2, the J gene TRBJ2-7; 7 bases are shared with TRBD1. The V gene's germline CDR1 is SGHTA and CDR2 FQGNSA. The V segment lost 2 bases and the J segment 2 bases; nucleotides outside the gene matches: 3. This CDR3 spans 14 amino acids. The CDR3 nucleotides read TGTGCCAGCAGCTTACAACAGGGGCCCTACGAGCAGTACTTC. It specifies CASSLQQGPYEQYF.